The clone carrying this T cell receptor beta chain has only one observation. Antigen: not known. This CDR3 contains 12 residues. Germline V gene sequence: CDR1 SQVTM, CDR2 ANQGSEA. The sample comes from a study of cytomegalovirus exposure and HLA in healthy donors. Study-wide results and caveats: In a later analysis, a missense DCLRE1C variant was linked to TCR beta V- and J-gene trimming. Some TCR beta chains (roughly 160 of them) were listed as cytomegalovirus-associated.

PCR employed 60 Vbeta and 13 Jbeta primers. Sequenced by immunoSEQ multiplex PCR; TCRdb stores in-frame clones only, minus some. The repertoire holds 150,000 or so clones, roughly 82% seen once, with about 3.2% in the top ten. The sequencing input was PBMCs. The chain carries TRBV29-1 and TRBJ1-2; 9 nucleotides align to TRBD1. This TCR derives from a man aged 18 to 30 in good health and CMV-seropositive. CDR3 in DNA: TGCGCGGCCGGGGACAGGGAGGTGGACTACACCTTC. The encoded protein is CAAGDREVDYTF. The entire variable domain, with the rest obtained from reference TRBV29-1 and TRBJ1-2, is as follows: SAVISQKPSRDICQRGTSLTIQCQVDSQVTMMFWYRQQPGQSLTLIATANQGSEATYESGFVIDKFPISRPNLTFSTLTVSNMSPEDSSIYLCAAGDREVDYTFGSGTRLTVV.